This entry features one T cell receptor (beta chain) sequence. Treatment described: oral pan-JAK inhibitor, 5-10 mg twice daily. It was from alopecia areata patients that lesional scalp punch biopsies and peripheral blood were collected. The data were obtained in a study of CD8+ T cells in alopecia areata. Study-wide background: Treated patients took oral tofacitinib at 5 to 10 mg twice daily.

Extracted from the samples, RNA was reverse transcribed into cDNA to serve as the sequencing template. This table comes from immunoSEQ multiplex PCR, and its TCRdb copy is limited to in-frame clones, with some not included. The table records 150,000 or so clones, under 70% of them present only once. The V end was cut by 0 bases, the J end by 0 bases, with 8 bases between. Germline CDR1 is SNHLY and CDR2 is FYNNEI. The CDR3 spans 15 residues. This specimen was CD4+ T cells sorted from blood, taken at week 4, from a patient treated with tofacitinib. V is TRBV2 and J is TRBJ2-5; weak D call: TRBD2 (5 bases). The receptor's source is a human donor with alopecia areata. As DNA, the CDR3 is TGTGCCAGCAGTGAAGCTGAGACTAACCAAGAGACCCAGTACTTC. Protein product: CASSEAETNQETQYF.